The clone carrying this T cell receptor (beta chain) was picked up a small number of times. V lost 4 bases, J lost 7 bases, and 18 bases lay in between. This CDR3 region has 15 residues. Germline values: CDR1 SGHRS, CDR2 YFSETQ. Authors' methods: Scientists estimated how many nucleated cells there were by amplifying reference gene primers. Libraries were prepared by immunoSEQ multiplex PCR; TCRdb keeps only in-frame clonotypes and omits some of them. V, J and clone size reflect that table, while D and trimming were determined from the DNA. The sample holds 200,000 to 250,000 clones, over 70% seen once. The data are from a study of blood T cell repertoires in COVID-19. Study at large: Sites across the United States, Italy and Spain contributed samples from acute and convalescent COVID-19. T cells, B-cell-depleted T cells, or PBMCs provided the cDNA or gDNA that served as material.

The TCR was taken from a woman in her sixties or seventies with acute or convalescent COVID-19. The V gene is TRBV5-1, the J gene TRBJ2-1; maybe TRBD1 (6 bases). The sample was peripheral blood. CDR3 amino acids: CASSLYPGAQNEQFF. The CDR3 nucleotides read TGCGCCAGCAGCCTGTATCCAGGGGCTCAGAATGAGCAGTTCTTC.